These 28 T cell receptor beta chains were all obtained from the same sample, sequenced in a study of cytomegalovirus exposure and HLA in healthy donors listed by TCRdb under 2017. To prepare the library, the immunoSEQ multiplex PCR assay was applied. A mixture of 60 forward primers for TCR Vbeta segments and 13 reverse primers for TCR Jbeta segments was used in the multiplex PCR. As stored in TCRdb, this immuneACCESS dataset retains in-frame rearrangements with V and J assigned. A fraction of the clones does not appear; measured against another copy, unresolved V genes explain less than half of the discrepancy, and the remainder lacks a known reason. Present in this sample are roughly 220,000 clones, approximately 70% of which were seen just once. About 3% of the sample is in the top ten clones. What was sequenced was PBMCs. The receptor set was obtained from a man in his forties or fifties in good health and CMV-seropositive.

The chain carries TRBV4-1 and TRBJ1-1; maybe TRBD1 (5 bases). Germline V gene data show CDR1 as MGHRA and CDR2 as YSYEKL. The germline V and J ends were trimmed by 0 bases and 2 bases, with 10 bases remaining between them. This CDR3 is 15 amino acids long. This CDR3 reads CASSQDVRENTEAFF. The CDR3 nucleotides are TGCGCCAGCAGCCAAGACGTCAGGGAAAACACTGAAGCTTTCTTT.

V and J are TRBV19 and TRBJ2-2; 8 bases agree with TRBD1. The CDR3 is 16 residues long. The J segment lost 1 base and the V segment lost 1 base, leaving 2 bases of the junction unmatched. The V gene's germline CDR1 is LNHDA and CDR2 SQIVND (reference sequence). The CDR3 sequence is CASSIGQGRNTGELFF. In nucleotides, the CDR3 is TGTGCCAGTAGTATAGGACAGGGGCGGAACACCGGGGAGCTGTTTTTT.

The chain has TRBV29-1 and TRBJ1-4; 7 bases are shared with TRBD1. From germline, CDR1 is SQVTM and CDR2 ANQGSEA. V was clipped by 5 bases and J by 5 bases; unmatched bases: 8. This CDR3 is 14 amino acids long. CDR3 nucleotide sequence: TGCAGCGTTTCGGAGGACAGGCCGAATGAAAAACTGTTTTTT. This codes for CSVSEDRPNEKLFF.

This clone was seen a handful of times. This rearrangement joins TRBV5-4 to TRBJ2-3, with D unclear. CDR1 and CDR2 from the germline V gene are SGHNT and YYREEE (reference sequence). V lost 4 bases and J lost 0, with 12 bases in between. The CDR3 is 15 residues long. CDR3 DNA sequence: TGTGCCAGCAGCCGAGGTTCGCAAAGCACAGATACGCAGTATTTT. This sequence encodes CASSRGSQSTDTQYF.

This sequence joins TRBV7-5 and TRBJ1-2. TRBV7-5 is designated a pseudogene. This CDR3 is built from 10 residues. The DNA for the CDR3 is TGTGTCAGAAGCCGCTATGGCTACACCTTC. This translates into CVRSRYGYTF.

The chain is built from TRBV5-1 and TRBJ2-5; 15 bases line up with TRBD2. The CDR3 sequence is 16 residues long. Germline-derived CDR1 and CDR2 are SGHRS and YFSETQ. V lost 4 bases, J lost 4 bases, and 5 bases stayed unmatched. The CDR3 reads CASSGRTSGGGETQYF. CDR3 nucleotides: TGCGCCAGCAGCGGAAGGACTAGCGGGGGGGGAGAGACCCAGTACTTC.

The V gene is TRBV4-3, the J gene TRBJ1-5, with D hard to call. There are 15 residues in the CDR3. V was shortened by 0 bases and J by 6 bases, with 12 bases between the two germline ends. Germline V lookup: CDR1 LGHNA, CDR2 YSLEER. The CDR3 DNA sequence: TGCGCCAGCAGCCAAGAGCTGTTGACTCGTCAGCCCCAGCATTTT. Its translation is CASSQELLTRQPQHF.

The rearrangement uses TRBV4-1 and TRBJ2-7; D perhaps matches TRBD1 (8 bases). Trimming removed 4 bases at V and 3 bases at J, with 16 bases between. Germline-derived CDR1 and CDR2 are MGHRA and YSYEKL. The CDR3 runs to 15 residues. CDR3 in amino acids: CASSRTNRGGYEQYF. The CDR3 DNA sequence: TGCGCCAGCAGCCGCACGAACAGGGGGGGCTACGAGCAGTACTTC.

This chain's CDR3 is CASSIEGAEAFF. The CDR3 coding sequence is TGTGCCAGTAGTATTGAGGGGGCTGAAGCTTTCTTT. This chain connects TRBV19 to TRBJ1-1, with D possibly being TRBD1 (6 bases). Trimming shortened V by 3 bases and J by 6 bases, and 8 bases separated the two germline ends. In germline, CDR1 is LNHDA, CDR2 SQIVND (reference sequence). The length of the CDR3 is 12 residues.

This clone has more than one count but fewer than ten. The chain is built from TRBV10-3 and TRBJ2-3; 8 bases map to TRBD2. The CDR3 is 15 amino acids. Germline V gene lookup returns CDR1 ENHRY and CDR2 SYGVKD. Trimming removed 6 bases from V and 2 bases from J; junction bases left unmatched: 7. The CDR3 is CAIRRNSGNTDTQYF. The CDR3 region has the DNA TGTGCCATCAGGAGAAATAGCGGGAACACAGATACGCAGTATTTT.

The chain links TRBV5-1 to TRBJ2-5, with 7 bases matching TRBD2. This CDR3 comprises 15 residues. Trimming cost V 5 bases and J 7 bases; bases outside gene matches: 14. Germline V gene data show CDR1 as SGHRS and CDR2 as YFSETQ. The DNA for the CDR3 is TGCGCCAGCAGAAGTTCGGGCGGGGGAGGTGGGACCCAGTACTTC. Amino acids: CASRSSGGGGGTQYF.

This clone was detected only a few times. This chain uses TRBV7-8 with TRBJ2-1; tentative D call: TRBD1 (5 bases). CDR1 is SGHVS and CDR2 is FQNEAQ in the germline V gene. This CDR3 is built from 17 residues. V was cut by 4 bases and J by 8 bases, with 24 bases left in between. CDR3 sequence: CASSSQRARVGADEQFF. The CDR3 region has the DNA TGTGCCAGCAGCTCCCAGCGAGCCAGGGTAGGGGCCGATGAGCAGTTCTTC. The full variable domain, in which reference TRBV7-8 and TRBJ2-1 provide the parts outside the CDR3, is GAGVSQSPRYKVAKRGQDVALRCDPISGHVSLFWYQQALGQGPEFLTYFQNEAQLDKSGLPSDRFFAERPEGSVSTLKIQRTQQEDSAVYLCASSSQRARVGADEQFFGPGTRLTVL.

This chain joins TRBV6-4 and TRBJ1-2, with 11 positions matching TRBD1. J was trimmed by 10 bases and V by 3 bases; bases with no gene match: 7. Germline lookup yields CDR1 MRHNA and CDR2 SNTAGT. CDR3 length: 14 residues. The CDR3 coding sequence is TGTGCCAGCAGTGATCGTCTGGGACAGGGGGTCTACACCTTC. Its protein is CASSDRLGQGVYTF.

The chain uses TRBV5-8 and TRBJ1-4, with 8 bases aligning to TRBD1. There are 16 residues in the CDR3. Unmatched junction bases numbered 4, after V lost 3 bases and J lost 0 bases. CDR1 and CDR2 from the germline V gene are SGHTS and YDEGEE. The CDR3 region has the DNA TGTGCCAGCAGCTGGGGGGGACAGGCAACTAATGAAAAACTGTTTTTT. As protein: CASSWGGQATNEKLFF.

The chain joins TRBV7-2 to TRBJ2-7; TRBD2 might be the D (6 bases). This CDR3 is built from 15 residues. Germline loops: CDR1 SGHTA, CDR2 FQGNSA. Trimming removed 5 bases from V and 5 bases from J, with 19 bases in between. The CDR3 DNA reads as TGTGCCAGCAGCCTGGGCTGGAGGGGAAGAGACGAGCAGTACTTC. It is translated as CASSLGWRGRDEQYF.

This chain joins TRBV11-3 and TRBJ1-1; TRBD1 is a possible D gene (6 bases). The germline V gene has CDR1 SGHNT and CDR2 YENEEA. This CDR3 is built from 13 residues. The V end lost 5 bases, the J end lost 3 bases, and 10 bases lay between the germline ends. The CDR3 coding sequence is TGTGCCAGCAGCGTAGGACAGTACACTGAAGCTTTCTTT. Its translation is CASSVGQYTEAFF.

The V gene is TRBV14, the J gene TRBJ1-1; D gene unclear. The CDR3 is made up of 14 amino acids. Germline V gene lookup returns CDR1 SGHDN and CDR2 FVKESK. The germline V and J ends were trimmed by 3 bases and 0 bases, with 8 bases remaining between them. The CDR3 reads CASSHSTVNTEAFF. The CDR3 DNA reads TGTGCCAGCAGCCACTCCACAGTGAACACTGAAGCTTTCTTT.

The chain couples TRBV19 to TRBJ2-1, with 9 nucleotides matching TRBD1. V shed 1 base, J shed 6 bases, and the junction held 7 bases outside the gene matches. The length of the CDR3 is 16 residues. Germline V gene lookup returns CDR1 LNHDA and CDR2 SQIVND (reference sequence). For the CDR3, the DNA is TGTGCCAGTAGTATAGGACCTGGGACAGGGAGCAATGAGCAGTTCTTC. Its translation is CASSIGPGTGSNEQFF.

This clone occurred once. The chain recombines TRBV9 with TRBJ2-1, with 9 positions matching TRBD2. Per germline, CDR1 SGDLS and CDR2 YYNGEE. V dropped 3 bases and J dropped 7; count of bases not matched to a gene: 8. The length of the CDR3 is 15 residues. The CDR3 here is CASSELAGAGNEQFF. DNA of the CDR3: TGTGCCAGCAGCGAATTAGCGGGGGCGGGGAATGAGCAGTTCTTC.

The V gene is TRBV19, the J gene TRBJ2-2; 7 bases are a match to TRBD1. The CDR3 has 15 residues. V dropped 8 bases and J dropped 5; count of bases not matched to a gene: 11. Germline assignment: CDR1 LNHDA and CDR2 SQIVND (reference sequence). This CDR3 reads CASFQGDRRTGELFF. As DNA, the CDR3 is TGTGCCAGTTTTCAGGGGGATCGGCGGACCGGGGAGCTGTTTTTT. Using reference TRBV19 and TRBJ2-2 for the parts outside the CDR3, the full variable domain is DGGITQSPKYLFRKEGQNVTLSCEQNLNHDAMYWYRQDPGQGLRLIYYSQIVNDFQKGDIAEGYSVSREKKESFPLTVTSAQKNPTAFYLCASFQGDRRTGELFFGEGSRLTVL.

The CDR3 loop reads CASSVPLGQGKGNTIYF. CDR3 bases: TGTGCCAGCAGCGTACCCTTGGGACAGGGGAAGGGAAACACCATATATTTT. The chain joins TRBV9 to TRBJ1-3; 10 positions match TRBD1. There are 17 residues in the CDR3. J gave up 4 bases and V 1 base, and 8 bases lay outside the gene matches. Germline-derived CDR1 and CDR2 are SGDLS and YYNGEE.

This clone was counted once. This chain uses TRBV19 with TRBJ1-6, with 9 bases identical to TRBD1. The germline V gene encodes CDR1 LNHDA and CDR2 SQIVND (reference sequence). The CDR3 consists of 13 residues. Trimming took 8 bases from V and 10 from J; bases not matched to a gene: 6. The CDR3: CASSPGQGSPLHF. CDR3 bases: TGTGCCAGTTCACCGGGACAGGGCTCACCCCTCCACTTT.

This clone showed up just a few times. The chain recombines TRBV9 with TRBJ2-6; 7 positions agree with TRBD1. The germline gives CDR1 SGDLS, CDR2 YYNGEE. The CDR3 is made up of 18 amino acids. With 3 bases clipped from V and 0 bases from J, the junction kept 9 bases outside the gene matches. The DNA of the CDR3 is TGTGCCAGCAGCGCTCGGGACAGCTTGGCCTCTGGGGCCAACGTCCTGACTTTC. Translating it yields CASSARDSLASGANVLTF.

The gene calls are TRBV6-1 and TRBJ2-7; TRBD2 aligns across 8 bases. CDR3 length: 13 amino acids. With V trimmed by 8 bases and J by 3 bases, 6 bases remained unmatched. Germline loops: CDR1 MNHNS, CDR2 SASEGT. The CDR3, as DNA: TGTGCCAGCCGGGAGGGGGGTGACTACGAGCAGTACTTC. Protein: CASREGGDYEQYF.

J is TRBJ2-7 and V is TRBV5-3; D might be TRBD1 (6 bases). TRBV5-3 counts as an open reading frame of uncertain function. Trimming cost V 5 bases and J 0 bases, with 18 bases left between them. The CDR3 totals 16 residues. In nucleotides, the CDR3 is TGTGCCAGAAGACAACAACAGGGCTTTTTCTCCTACGAGCAGTACTTC. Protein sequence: CARRQQQGFFSYEQYF.

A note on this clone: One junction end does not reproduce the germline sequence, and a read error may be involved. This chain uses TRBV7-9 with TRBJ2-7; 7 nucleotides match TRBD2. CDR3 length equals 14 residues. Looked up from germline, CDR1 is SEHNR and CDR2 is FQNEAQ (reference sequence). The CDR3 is CSSSLPGTTREQYF. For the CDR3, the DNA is TGTTCCAGCAGCTTACCGGGGACTACCCGCGAGCAGTACTTC.

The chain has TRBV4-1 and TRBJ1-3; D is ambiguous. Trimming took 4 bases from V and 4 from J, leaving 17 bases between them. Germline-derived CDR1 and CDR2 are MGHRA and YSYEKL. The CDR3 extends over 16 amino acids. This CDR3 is CASSPRTGSGGNTIYF. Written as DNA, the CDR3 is TGCGCCAGCAGCCCGAGGACGGGATCGGGGGGAAACACCATATATTTT.

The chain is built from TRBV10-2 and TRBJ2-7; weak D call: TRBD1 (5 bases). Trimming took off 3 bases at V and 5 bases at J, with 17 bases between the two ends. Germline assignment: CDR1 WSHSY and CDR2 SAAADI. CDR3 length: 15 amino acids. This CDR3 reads CASSDPFRAPHEQYF. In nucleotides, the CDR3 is TGCGCCAGCAGTGATCCATTCAGGGCTCCCCACGAGCAGTACTTC.